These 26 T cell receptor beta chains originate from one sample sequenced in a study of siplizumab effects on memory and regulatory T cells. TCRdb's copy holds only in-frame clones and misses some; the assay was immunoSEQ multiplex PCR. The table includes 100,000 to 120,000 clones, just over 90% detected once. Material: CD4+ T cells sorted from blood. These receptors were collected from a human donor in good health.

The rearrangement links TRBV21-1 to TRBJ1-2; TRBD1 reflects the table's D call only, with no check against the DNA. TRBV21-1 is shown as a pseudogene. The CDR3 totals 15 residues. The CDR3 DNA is TGTGCCAGCAACCTCACGGAGGACAGGGCCTATGGCTACACCTTC. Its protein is CASNLTEDRAYGYTF.

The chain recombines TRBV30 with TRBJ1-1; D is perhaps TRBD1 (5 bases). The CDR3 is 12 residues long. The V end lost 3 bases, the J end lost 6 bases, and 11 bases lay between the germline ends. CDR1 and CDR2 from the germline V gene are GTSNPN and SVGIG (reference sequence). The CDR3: CAWSQGVSEAFF. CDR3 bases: TGTGCCTGGAGCCAAGGGGTTTCTGAAGCTTTCTTT.

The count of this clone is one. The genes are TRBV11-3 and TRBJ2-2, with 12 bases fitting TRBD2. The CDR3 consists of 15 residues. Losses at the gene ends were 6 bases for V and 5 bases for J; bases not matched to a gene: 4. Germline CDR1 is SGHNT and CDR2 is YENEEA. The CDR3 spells CASRRLAGDTGELFF. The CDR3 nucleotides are TGTGCCAGCAGGCGACTAGCGGGAGATACCGGGGAGCTGTTTTTT.

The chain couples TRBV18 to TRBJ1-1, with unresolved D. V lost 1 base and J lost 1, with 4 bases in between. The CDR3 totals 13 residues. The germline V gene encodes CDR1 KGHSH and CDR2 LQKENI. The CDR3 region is CASSPQGNTEAFF. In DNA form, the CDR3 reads TGTGCCAGCTCACCACAGGGGAACACTGAAGCTTTCTTT.

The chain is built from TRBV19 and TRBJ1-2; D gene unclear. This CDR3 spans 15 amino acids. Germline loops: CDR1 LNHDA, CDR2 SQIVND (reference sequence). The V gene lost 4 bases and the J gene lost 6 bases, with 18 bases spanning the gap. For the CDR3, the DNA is TGTGCCAGTAGTACCCCACTCAGGTCGCTGCATGGCTACACCTTC. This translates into CASSTPLRSLHGYTF.

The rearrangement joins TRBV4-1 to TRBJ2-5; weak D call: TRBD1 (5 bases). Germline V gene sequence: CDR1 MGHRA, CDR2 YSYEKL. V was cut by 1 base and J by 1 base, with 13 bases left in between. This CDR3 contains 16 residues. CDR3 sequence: CASSQARVSPQETQYF. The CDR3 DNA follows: TGCGCCAGCAGCCAAGCCAGGGTGTCCCCCCAAGAGACCCAGTACTTC.

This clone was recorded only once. CDR3 bases: TGTGCCAGCAGAGAGGGACTAGCGGGGGACTCCTACGAGCAGTACTTC. This gives the protein CASREGLAGDSYEQYF. The chain couples TRBV27 to TRBJ2-7; the match to TRBD2 covers 14 bases. The germline V gene has CDR1 MNHEY and CDR2 SMNVEV (reference sequence). The CDR3 has 16 amino acids. The V and J ends lost 6 bases and 0 bases, in that order; junction bases with no gene match: 4.

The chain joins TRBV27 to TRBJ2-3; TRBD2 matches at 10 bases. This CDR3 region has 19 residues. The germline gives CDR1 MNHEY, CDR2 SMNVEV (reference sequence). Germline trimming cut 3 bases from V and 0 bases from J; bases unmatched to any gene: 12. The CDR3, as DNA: TGTGCCAGCAGTTTTCGGCTAGCGGGGGTCTTGAGGAGCACAGATACGCAGTATTTT. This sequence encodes CASSFRLAGVLRSTDTQYF.

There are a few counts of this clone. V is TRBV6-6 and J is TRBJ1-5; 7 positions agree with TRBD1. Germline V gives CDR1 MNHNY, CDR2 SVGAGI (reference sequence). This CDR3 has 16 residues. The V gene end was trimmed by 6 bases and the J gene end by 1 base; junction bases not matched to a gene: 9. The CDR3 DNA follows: TGTGCCAGCAGGCTAACAGGGGCAAGGAGCAATCAGCCCCAGCATTTT. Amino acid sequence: CASRLTGARSNQPQHF.

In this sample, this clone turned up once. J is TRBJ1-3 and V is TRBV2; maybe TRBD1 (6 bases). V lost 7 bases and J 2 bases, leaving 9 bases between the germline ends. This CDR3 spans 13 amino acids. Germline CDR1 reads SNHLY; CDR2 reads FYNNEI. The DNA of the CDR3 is TGTGCCAGCAACAGGGCCACTGGAAACACCATATATTTT. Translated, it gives CASNRATGNTIYF.

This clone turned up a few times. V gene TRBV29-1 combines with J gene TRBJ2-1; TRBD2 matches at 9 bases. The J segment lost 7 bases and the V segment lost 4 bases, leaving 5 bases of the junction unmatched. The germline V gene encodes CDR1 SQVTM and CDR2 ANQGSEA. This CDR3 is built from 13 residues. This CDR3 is CSVGGLAGNEQFF. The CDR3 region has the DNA TGCAGCGTTGGCGGGCTAGCGGGAAATGAGCAGTTCTTC.

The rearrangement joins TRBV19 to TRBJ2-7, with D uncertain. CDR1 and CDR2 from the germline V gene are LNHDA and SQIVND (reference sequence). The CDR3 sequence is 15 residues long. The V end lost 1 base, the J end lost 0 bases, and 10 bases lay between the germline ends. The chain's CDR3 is CASSIVPADSYEQYF. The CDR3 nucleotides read TGTGCCAGTAGTATAGTCCCGGCAGACTCCTACGAGCAGTACTTC.

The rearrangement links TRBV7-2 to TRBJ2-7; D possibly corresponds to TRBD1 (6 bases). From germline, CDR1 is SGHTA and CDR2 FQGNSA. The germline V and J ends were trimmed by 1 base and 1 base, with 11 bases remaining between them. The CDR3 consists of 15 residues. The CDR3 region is CASSLVSQGSYEQYF. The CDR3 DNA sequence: TGTGCCAGCAGCTTAGTTTCCCAGGGGTCCTACGAGCAGTACTTC. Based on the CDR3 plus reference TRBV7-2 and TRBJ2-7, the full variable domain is GAGVSQSPSNKVTEKGKDVELRCDPISGHTALYWYRQSLGQGLEFLIYFQGNSAPDKSGLPSDRFSAERTGGSVSTLTIQRTQQEDSAVYLCASSLVSQGSYEQYFGPGTRLTVT.

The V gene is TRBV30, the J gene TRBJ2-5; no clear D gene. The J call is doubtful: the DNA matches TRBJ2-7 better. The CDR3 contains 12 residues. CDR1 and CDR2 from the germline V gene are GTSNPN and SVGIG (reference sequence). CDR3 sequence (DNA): TGTGCCTGGAGTCCACCCGCCTACGAGCAGTACTTC. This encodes CAWSPPAYEQYF.

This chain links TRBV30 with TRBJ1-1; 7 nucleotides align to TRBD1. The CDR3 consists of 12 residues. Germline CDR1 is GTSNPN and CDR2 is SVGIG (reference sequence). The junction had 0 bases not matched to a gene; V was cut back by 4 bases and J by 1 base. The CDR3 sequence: CAWTGGNTEAFF. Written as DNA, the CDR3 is TGTGCCTGGACAGGGGGGAACACTGAAGCTTTCTTT.

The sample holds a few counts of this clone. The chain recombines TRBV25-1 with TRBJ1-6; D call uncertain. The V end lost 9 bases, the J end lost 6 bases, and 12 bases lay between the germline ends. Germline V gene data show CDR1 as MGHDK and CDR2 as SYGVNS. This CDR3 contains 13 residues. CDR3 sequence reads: CASSGLTNSPLHF. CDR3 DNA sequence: TGTGCCAGTTCAGGACTCACTAATTCACCCCTCCACTTT. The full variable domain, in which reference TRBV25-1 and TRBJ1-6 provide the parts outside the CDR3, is EADIYQTPRYLVIGTGKKITLECSQTMGHDKMYWYQQDPGMELHLIHYSYGVNSTEKGDLSSESTVSRIRTEHFPLTLESARPSHTSQYLCASSGLTNSPLHFGNGTRLTVT.

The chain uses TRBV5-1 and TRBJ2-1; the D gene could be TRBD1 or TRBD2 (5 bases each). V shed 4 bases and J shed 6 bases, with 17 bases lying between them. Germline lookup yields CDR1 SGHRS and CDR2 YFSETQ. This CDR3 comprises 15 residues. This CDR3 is CASSLTGTGTNEQFF. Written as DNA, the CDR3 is TGCGCCAGCAGCCTGACCGGGACGGGGACCAATGAGCAGTTCTTC.

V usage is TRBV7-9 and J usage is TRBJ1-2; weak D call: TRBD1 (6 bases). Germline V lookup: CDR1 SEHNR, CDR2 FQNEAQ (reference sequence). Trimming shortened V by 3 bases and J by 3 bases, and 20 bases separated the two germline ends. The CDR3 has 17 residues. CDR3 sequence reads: CASSFWGRGRVYYGYTF. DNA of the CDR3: TGTGCCAGCAGCTTCTGGGGGCGGGGGCGCGTTTACTATGGCTACACCTTC.

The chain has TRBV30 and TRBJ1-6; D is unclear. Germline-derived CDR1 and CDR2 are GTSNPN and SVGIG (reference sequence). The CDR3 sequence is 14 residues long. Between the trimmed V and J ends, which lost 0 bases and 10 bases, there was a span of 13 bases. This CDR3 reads CAWSVGGMGSPLHF. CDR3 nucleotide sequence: TGTGCCTGGAGTGTAGGTGGCATGGGGTCACCCCTCCACTTT.

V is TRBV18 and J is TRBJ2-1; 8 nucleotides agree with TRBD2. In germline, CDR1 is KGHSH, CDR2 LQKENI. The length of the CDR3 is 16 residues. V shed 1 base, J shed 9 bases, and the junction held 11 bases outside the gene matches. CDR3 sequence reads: CASSPQKSGSLGEQFF. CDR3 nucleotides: TGTGCCAGCTCACCACAAAAAAGCGGGAGTCTAGGTGAGCAGTTCTTC.

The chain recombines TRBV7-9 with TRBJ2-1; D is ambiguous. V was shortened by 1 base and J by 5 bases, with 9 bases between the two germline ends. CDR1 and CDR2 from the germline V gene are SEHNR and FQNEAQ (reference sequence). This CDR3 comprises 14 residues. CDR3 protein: CASSLGVLNNEQFF. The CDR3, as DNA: TGTGCCAGCAGCTTAGGAGTACTGAACAATGAGCAGTTCTTC.

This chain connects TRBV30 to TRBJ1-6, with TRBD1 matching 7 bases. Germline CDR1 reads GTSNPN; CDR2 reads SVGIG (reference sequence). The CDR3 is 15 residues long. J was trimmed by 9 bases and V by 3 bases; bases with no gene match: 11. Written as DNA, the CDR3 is TGTGCCTGGAGAAGCCGGACAGGAGCGGGTTCACCCCTCCACTTT. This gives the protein CAWRSRTGAGSPLHF.

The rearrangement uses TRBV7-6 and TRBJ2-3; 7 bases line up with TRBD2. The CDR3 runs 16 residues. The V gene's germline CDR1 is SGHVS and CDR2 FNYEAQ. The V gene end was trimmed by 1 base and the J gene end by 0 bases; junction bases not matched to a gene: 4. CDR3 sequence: CASSLGSGGSTDTQYF. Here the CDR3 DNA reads TGTGCCAGCAGCTTAGGGTCGGGGGGAAGCACAGATACGCAGTATTTT.

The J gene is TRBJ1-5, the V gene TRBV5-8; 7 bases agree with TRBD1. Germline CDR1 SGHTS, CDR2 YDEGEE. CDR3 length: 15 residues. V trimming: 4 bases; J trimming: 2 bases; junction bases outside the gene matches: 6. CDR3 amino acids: CASSRGQLGNQPQHF. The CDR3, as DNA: TGTGCCAGCAGCCGGGGACAGCTAGGCAATCAGCCCCAGCATTTT.

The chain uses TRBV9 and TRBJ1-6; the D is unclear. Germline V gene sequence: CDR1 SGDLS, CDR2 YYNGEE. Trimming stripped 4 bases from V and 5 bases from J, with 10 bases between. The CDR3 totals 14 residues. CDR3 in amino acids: CASSWGTDNSPLHF. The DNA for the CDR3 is TGTGCCAGCAGCTGGGGAACCGATAATTCACCCCTCCACTTT.

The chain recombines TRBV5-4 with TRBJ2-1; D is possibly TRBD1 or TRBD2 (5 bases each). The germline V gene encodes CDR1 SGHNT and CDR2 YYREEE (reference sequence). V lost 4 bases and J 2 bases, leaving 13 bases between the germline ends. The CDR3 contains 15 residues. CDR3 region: CASSRPGGPYNEQFF. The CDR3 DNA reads TGTGCCAGCAGCCGGCCTGGGGGACCCTACAATGAGCAGTTCTTC.